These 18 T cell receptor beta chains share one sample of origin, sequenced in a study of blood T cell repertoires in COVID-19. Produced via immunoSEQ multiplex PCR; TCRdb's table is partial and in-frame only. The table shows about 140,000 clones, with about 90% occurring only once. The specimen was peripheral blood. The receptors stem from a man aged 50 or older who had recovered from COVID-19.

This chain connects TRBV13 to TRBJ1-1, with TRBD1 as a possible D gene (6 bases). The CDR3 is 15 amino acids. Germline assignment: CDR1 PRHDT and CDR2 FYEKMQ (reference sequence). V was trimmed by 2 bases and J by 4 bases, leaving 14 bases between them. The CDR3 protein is CASSLRAGEGTEAFF. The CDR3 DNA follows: TGTGCCAGCAGCTTAAGAGCAGGGGAGGGCACTGAAGCTTTCTTT.

The CDR3 region is CASSYGFEGDYGYTF. CDR3 DNA sequence: TGTGCCAGCAGTTACGGTTTTGAGGGAGACTATGGCTACACCTTC. The chain employs TRBV6-5 and TRBJ1-2; D is uncertain. The CDR3 totals 15 residues. Germline V gene lookup returns CDR1 MNHEY and CDR2 SVGAGI. V was trimmed by 2 bases and J by 3 bases, leaving 13 bases between them.

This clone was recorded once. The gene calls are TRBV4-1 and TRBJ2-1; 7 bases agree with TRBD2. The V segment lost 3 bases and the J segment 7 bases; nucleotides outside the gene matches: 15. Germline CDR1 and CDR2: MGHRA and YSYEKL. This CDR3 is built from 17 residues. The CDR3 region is CASSQQVLAVVANEQFF. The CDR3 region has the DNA TGCGCCAGCAGCCAGCAAGTGCTAGCGGTAGTTGCAAATGAGCAGTTCTTC.

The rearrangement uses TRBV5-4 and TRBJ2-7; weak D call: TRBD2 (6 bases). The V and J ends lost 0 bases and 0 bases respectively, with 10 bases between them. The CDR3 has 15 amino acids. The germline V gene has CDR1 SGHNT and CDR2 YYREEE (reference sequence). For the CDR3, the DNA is TGTGCCAGCAGCTTGGCTGGGGGGTACTCCTACGAGCAGTACTTC. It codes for CASSLAGGYSYEQYF.

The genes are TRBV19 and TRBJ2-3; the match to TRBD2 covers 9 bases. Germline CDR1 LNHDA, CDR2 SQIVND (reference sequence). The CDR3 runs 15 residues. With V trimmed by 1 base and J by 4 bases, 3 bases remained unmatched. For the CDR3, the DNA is TGTGCCAGTAGTATAGGAGCTAGCGGGGCAGATACGCAGTATTTT. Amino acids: CASSIGASGADTQYF.

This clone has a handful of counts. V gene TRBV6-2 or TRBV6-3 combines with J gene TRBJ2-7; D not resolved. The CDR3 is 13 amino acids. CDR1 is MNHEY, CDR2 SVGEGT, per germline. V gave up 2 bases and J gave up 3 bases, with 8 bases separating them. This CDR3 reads CASSYPGNYEQYF. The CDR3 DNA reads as TGTGCCAGCAGTTACCCGGGTAACTACGAGCAGTACTTC.

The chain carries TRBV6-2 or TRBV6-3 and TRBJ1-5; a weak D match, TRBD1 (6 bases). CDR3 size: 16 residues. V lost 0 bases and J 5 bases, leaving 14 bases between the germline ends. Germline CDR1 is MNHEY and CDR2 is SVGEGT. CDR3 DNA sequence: TGTGCCAGCAGTTACTCGGGGCAGGGGTTGGATCAGCCCCAGCATTTT. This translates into CASSYSGQGLDQPQHF.

CDR3 DNA: TGTGCCAGCAGCACCCGGGGGACTAGCGGGGGAACTGGGGAGACCCAGTACTTC. Translated: CASSTRGTSGGTGETQYF. V usage is TRBV11-2 and J usage is TRBJ2-5; 14 nucleotides match TRBD2. V shed 5 bases and J 5 bases; nucleotides not matched to a gene: 13. The germline V gene encodes CDR1 SGHAT and CDR2 FQNNGV. The CDR3 sequence is 18 residues long.

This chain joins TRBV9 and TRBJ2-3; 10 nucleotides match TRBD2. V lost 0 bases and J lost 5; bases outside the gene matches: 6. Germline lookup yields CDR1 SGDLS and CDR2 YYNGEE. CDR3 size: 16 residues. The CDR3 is CASSVGLAGEGDTQYF. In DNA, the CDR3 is TGTGCCAGCAGCGTAGGGCTAGCGGGGGAGGGAGATACGCAGTATTTT.

CDR3 protein: CASSLGQYEQYF. DNA of the CDR3: TGTGCCAGCAGCTTGGGCCAGTACGAGCAGTACTTC. V is TRBV5-4 and J is TRBJ2-7; D uncertain. The CDR3 extends over 12 amino acids. CDR1 and CDR2 from the germline V gene are SGHNT and YYREEE (reference sequence). V dropped 0 bases and J dropped 4 bases, with 5 bases sitting between them.

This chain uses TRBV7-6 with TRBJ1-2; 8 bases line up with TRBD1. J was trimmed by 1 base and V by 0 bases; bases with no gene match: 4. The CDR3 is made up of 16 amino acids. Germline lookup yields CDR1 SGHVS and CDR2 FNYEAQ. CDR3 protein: CASSLAGQGGNYGYTF. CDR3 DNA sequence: TGTGCCAGCAGCTTAGCAGGACAGGGCGGTAACTATGGCTACACCTTC.

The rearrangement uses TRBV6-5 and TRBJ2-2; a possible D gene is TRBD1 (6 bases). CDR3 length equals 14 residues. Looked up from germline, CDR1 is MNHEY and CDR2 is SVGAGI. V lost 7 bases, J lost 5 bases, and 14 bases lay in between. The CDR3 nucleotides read TGTGCCAGCACCGACACAGGGATTACCGGGGAGCTGTTTTTT. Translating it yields CASTDTGITGELFF.

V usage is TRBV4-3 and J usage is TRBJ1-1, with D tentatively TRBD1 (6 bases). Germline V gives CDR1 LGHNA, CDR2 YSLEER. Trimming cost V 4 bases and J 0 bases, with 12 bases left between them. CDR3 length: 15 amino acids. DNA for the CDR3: TGCGCCAGCAGCCTCAGTAGGGGGTTGAACACTGAAGCTTTCTTT. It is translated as CASSLSRGLNTEAFF.

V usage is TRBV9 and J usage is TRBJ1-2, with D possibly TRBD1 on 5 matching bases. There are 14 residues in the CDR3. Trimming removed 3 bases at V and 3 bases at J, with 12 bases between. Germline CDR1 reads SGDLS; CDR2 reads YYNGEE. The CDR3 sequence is CASSARGTDYGYTF. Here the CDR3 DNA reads TGTGCCAGCAGCGCCCGGGGGACCGACTATGGCTACACCTTC.

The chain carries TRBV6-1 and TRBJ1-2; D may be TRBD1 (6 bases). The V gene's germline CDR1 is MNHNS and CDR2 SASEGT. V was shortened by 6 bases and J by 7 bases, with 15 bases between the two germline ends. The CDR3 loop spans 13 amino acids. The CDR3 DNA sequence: TGTGCCAGCAGCACACAGGGAGTCGGTGGCTACACCTTC. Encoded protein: CASSTQGVGGYTF.

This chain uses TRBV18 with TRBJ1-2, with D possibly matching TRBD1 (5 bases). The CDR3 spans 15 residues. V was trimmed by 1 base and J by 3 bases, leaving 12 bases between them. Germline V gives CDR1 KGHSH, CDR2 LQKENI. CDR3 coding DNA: TGTGCCAGCTCACCACGTGTCCAGGGTGACTATGGCTACACCTTC. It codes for CASSPRVQGDYGYTF.

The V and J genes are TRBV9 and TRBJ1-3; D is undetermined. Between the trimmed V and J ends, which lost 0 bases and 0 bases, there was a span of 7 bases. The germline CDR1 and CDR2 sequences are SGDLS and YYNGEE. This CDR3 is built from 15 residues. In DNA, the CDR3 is TGTGCCAGCAGCGTAGTGGCAGACTCTGGAAACACCATATATTTT. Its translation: CASSVVADSGNTIYF.

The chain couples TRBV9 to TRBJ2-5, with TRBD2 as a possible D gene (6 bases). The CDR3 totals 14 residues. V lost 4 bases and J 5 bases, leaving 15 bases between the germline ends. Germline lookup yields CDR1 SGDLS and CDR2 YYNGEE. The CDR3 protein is CASSSGLPRETQYF. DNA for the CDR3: TGTGCCAGCAGCTCGGGACTCCCCCGCGAGACCCAGTACTTC.